Following are 30 T cell receptor beta chains from one sample sequenced in a study of CD8+ T cells in alopecia areata. The authors extracted RNA and reverse transcribed it into cDNA as the sequencing template. Generated by immunoSEQ multiplex PCR, the TCRdb table keeps only in-frame clones and is missing some. This table holds 150,000 to 200,000 clones, around 71% found once. The specimen was CD8+ T cells sorted from blood, collected at week 0. All receptors come from a human donor with alopecia areata.

The rearrangement links TRBV7-9 to TRBJ1-2; 8 nucleotides agree with TRBD1. V lost 5 bases and J lost 4; bases outside the gene matches: 6. Germline V gene data show CDR1 as SEHNR and CDR2 as FQNEAQ (reference sequence). This CDR3 spans 14 amino acids. DNA of the CDR3: TGTGCCAGCAGCACATGGGACAGGCCCTATGGCTACACCTTC. Translated: CASSTWDRPYGYTF.

This rearrangement joins TRBV18 to TRBJ2-7; tentative D call: TRBD2 (5 bases). The CDR3 is made up of 14 amino acids. Germline lookup yields CDR1 KGHSH and CDR2 LQKENI. V was cut by 3 bases and J by 5 bases, with 14 bases left in between. CDR3 amino acids: CASSPETPGDEQYF. The CDR3 region has the DNA TGTGCCAGCTCACCGGAGACCCCCGGGGACGAGCAGTACTTC. The complete variable domain, with remaining parts taken from reference TRBV18 and TRBJ2-7, reads NAGVMQNPRHLVRRRGQEARLRCSPMKGHSHVYWYRQLPEEGLKFMVYLQKENIIDESGMPKERFSAEFPKEGPSILRIQQVVRGDSAAYFCASSPETPGDEQYFGPGTRLTVT.

The rearrangement uses TRBV2 and TRBJ2-3, with 7 bases fitting TRBD1. V shed 10 bases and J 2 bases; nucleotides not matched to a gene: 9. CDR1 SNHLY and CDR2 FYNNEI come from the germline V gene. The CDR3 is 14 residues long. The CDR3, as DNA: TGTGCCAACATGGACAGGCCTACCACAGATACGCAGTATTTT. It specifies CANMDRPTTDTQYF.

The CDR3 protein is CASSRGQGDQPQHF. DNA for the CDR3: TGTGCCAGCAGCCGCGGGCAGGGGGATCAGCCCCAGCATTTT. This rearrangement joins TRBV6-5 to TRBJ1-5; 7 bases agree with TRBD1. The CDR3 totals 14 residues. The germline V gene has CDR1 MNHEY and CDR2 SVGAGI. The V segment lost 6 bases and the J segment 5 bases; nucleotides outside the gene matches: 7.

The CDR3 here is CASSVGPQNTEAFF. The DNA of the CDR3 is TGTGCCAGCAGCGTAGGTCCACAGAACACTGAAGCTTTCTTT. The genes are TRBV9 and TRBJ1-1; the D is unclear. V was cut by 0 bases and J by 1 base, with 7 bases left in between. CDR1 and CDR2 (germline): SGDLS, YYNGEE. This CDR3 has 14 residues.

V and J are TRBV6-5 and TRBJ2-5; the match to TRBD2 covers 10 bases. Germline V gene lookup returns CDR1 MNHEY and CDR2 SVGAGI. CDR3 length: 15 residues. Unmatched junction bases numbered 2, after V lost 2 bases and J lost 2 bases. In DNA form, the CDR3 reads TGTGCCAGCAGTTACGCTAGCGGGGGACAAGAGACCCAGTACTTC. It translates to CASSYASGGQETQYF.

The rearrangement links TRBV2 to TRBJ2-1; D is undetermined. CDR1 is SNHLY and CDR2 is FYNNEI in the germline V gene. V lost 4 bases and J 5 bases, leaving 9 bases between the germline ends. The CDR3 has 13 amino acids. In DNA, the CDR3 is TGTGCCAGCAGTGCCCGTTGGCACAATGAGCAGTTCTTC. Its protein product is CASSARWHNEQFF.

V is TRBV7-9 and J is TRBJ2-2; D might be TRBD1 (6 bases). The CDR3 consists of 16 residues. Trimming shortened V by 5 bases and J by 4 bases, and 17 bases separated the two germline ends. Germline V gene sequence: CDR1 SEHNR, CDR2 FQNEAQ (reference sequence). Here the CDR3 DNA reads TGTGCCAGCAGCACACACAGGGTCCACCTCACCGGGGAGCTGTTTTTT. Amino acid sequence: CASSTHRVHLTGELFF.

The genes are TRBV7-8 and TRBJ2-1, with 7 bases fitting TRBD2. The germline V gene has CDR1 SGHVS and CDR2 FQNEAQ. There are 14 residues in the CDR3. Trimming at V came to 5 bases and at J to 5 bases, leaving 6 bases not matched to a gene. CDR3 residues: CASSLGAGNNEQFF. DNA for the CDR3: TGTGCCAGCAGCCTAGGAGCGGGGAACAATGAGCAGTTCTTC.

J is TRBJ2-7 and V is TRBV2; either TRBD1 or TRBD2 may supply D (5 bases each). Trimming stripped 8 bases from V and 2 bases from J, with 16 bases between. CDR1 is SNHLY and CDR2 is FYNNEI in the germline V gene. This CDR3 spans 14 amino acids. The CDR3 sequence: CASGGRLPPYEQYF. DNA for the CDR3: TGTGCCAGCGGGGGACGCCTCCCGCCCTACGAGCAGTACTTC. Complete variable domain (other parts from reference TRBV2 and TRBJ2-7): EPEVTQTPSHQVTQMGQEVILRCVPISNHLYFYWYRQILGQKVEFLVSFYNNEISEKSEIFDDQFSVERPDGSNFTLKIRSTKLEDSAMYFCASGGRLPPYEQYFGPGTRLTVT.

The chain couples TRBV2 to TRBJ2-1; D is unclear. Germline CDR1 reads SNHLY; CDR2 reads FYNNEI. The V and J ends lost 2 bases and 2 bases respectively, with 4 bases between them. This CDR3 is 13 amino acids long. The CDR3 region has the DNA TGTGCCAGCAGTGAATACGCCTACAATGAGCAGTTCTTC. It specifies CASSEYAYNEQFF.

This clone was seen just once. This chain uses TRBV29-1 with TRBJ2-7, with 7 bases matching TRBD1. The CDR3 sequence is 13 residues long. V gave up 1 base and J gave up 3 bases; unmatched junction bases: 3. The germline V gene encodes CDR1 SQVTM and CDR2 ANQGSEA. The CDR3 reads CSVEGQGHYEQYF. DNA of the CDR3: TGCAGCGTTGAAGGACAGGGACACTACGAGCAGTACTTC.

This rearrangement joins TRBV25-1 to TRBJ2-1, with 9 bases that match TRBD2. This CDR3 region has 17 residues. Germline lookup yields CDR1 MGHDK and CDR2 SYGVNS. Trimming at V came to 4 bases and at J to 0 bases, leaving 7 bases not matched to a gene. The CDR3 DNA sequence: TGTGCCAGCAGTGGGACCGCGGGGGGGCTCTCCTACAATGAGCAGTTCTTC. Protein sequence: CASSGTAGGLSYNEQFF.

A word on this clone: The same CDR3 also results from other DNA sequences found in this sample. The V and J genes are TRBV30 and TRBJ1-1; D remains ambiguous. Trimming pared 4 bases from V and 2 bases from J, leaving 5 bases between. Germline CDR1 GTSNPN, CDR2 SVGIG (reference sequence). This CDR3 contains 11 residues. CDR3 residues: CAWTTNTEAFF. DNA of the CDR3: TGTGCCTGGACAACCAACACTGAAGCTTTCTTT.

V is TRBV4-1 and J is TRBJ1-2, with D uncertain. Trimming removed 1 base at V and 8 bases at J, with 14 bases between. Germline V gene lookup returns CDR1 MGHRA and CDR2 YSYEKL. This CDR3 is built from 14 residues. As DNA, the CDR3 is TGCGCCAGCAGCCAAGTCCGGGCCGCTGGCGGCTACACCTTC. Its protein is CASSQVRAAGGYTF.

The chain is built from TRBV13 and TRBJ2-5; D is possibly TRBD1 (5 bases). Trimming took 1 base from V and 14 from J, leaving 14 bases between them. Germline lookup yields CDR1 PRHDT and CDR2 FYEKMQ (reference sequence). There are 12 residues in the CDR3. CDR3 residues: CASSLDGARIYF. CDR3 coding DNA: TGTGCCAGCAGCTTAGATGGGGCACGAATATACTTC.

The chain is built from TRBV4-1 and TRBJ2-2; D unclear. Germline CDR1 is MGHRA and CDR2 is YSYEKL. The CDR3 loop spans 14 amino acids. The V gene lost 4 bases and the J gene lost 3 bases, with 9 bases spanning the gap. The DNA for the CDR3 is TGCGCCAGCAGCCCCCGGGCGGACACCGGGGAGCTGTTTTTT. It yields the protein CASSPRADTGELFF.

This clone was detected once. The chain recombines TRBV7-8 with TRBJ1-4; D may be TRBD1 (5 bases). The CDR3 consists of 15 residues. CDR1 is SGHVS, CDR2 FQNEAQ, per germline. V was pared by 5 bases and J by 7 bases, with 17 bases between. The CDR3 protein is CASSPVGGYGEKLFF. CDR3 coding DNA: TGTGCCAGCAGCCCCGTCGGGGGGTACGGTGAAAAACTGTTTTTT.

V usage is TRBV27 and J usage is TRBJ1-2; no firm D call. This CDR3 spans 13 amino acids. The germline CDR1 and CDR2 sequences are MNHEY and SMNVEV (reference sequence). V lost 5 bases and J 4 bases, leaving 11 bases between the germline ends. Here the CDR3 reads CASSPGRPYGYTF. Here the CDR3 DNA reads TGTGCCAGCAGTCCCGGGCGGCCCTATGGCTACACCTTC.

This chain links TRBV5-6 with TRBJ1-5; TRBD1 aligns across 9 bases. Unmatched junction bases numbered 1, after V lost 2 bases and J lost 7 bases. The CDR3 has 13 amino acids. The germline V gene has CDR1 SGHDT and CDR2 YYEEEE. Here the CDR3 reads CASSLQGAQPQHF. CDR3 nucleotides: TGTGCCAGCAGCTTACAGGGGGCACAGCCCCAGCATTTT.

This clone was detected once. The rearrangement uses TRBV5-1 and TRBJ1-1; no clear D gene. The CDR3 length is 15 residues. V lost 0 bases and J 1 base, leaving 10 bases between the germline ends. In germline, CDR1 is SGHRS, CDR2 YFSETQ. DNA for the CDR3: TGCGCCAGCAGCTTGGAAACGGGATCGAACACTGAAGCTTTCTTT. This sequence encodes CASSLETGSNTEAFF.

There are a few counts of this clone. The CDR3, as DNA: TGTGCCAGCCAGGACAGAGCCAAAAACATTCAGTACTTC. Protein sequence: CASQDRAKNIQYF. The chain joins TRBV6-5 to TRBJ2-4; D might be TRBD1 (6 bases). Trimming removed 8 bases from V and 0 bases from J, with 8 bases in between. Germline CDR1 and CDR2: MNHEY and SVGAGI. The CDR3 loop spans 13 amino acids.

The chain carries TRBV29-1 and TRBJ1-1, with 10 bases that match TRBD1. Trimming at V came to 3 bases and at J to 5 bases, leaving 6 bases not matched to a gene. Germline V CDR1 and CDR2: SQVTM, ANQGSEA. This CDR3 is 14 amino acids long. CDR3 bases: TGCAGCGTTGAGGGGACAGGGGTTTGGACTGAAGCTTTCTTT. It is translated as CSVEGTGVWTEAFF.

The sample holds one count of this clone. The chain couples TRBV9 to TRBJ2-3; no clear D. Germline assignment: CDR1 SGDLS and CDR2 YYNGEE. The CDR3 consists of 15 residues. V dropped 0 bases and J dropped 0 bases, with 8 bases sitting between them. The CDR3 DNA reads TGTGCCAGCAGCGTAGAGTGGTTCAGCACAGATACGCAGTATTTT. It encodes CASSVEWFSTDTQYF.

The CDR3 region has the DNA TGCAGCGCTTTTCGGGATGAGCAGTTCTTC. It codes for CSAFRDEQFF. The chain recombines TRBV29-1 with TRBJ2-1; D is undetermined. Trimming stripped 7 bases from V and 8 bases from J, with 9 bases between. Germline lookup yields CDR1 SQVTM and CDR2 ANQGSEA. The CDR3 consists of 10 residues.

Regarding this clone: The sample holds other DNA sequences that translate to the same CDR3. The rearrangement uses TRBV2 and TRBJ2-1, with unresolved D. The CDR3 sequence is 11 residues long. Trimming took off 6 bases at V and 7 bases at J, with 7 bases between the two ends. The germline V gene has CDR1 SNHLY and CDR2 FYNNEI. CDR3 nucleotides: TGTGCCAGCAGGGGATCTAATGAGCAGTTCTTC. It is translated as CASRGSNEQFF.

This chain links TRBV13 with TRBJ2-1; TRBD2 aligns across 7 bases. Unmatched junction bases numbered 8, after V lost 5 bases and J lost 7 bases. Germline V lookup: CDR1 PRHDT, CDR2 FYEKMQ (reference sequence). The CDR3 spans 14 residues. CDR3 DNA sequence: TGTGCCAGCAGCCCTCTAGCGGCCAGGAATGAGCAGTTCTTC. It encodes CASSPLAARNEQFF.

The V gene is TRBV2, the J gene TRBJ2-7, with a possible D match to TRBD1 (7 bases). This CDR3 has 15 amino acids. V was cut by 5 bases and J by 3 bases, with 17 bases left in between. Looked up from germline, CDR1 is SNHLY and CDR2 is FYNNEI. The CDR3 sequence: CASSTKGAGYYEQYF. The CDR3, as DNA: TGTGCCAGCAGTACAAAGGGGGCGGGGTACTACGAGCAGTACTTC.

V usage is TRBV27 and J usage is TRBJ2-1; maybe TRBD1 (6 bases). Between the trimmed V and J ends, which lost 6 bases and 4 bases, there was a span of 13 bases. CDR3 length equals 14 residues. CDR1 is MNHEY and CDR2 is SMNVEV in the germline V gene (reference sequence). The CDR3 DNA reads as TGTGCCAGCAGGCGCCCGGGACAATACAATGAGCAGTTCTTC. Translation: CASRRPGQYNEQFF.

J is TRBJ2-1 and V is TRBV6-5; D remains ambiguous. Deletions cut 2 bases from V and 7 bases from J, with 12 bases between. The CDR3 contains 14 residues. Germline V lookup: CDR1 MNHEY, CDR2 SVGAGI. CDR3 in DNA: TGTGCCAGCAGTTACAATCTGAATTTGAATGAGCAGTTCTTC. Protein product: CASSYNLNLNEQFF.